This T cell receptor (beta chain) was identified in a study of quantifying T cell responses using KT2 cells. Across the study: Reverse transcription used primers in the TCR alpha and beta constant regions.

The cDNA 3' end received a ligated oligonucleotide with a UMI. First-round PCR used three to five cycles and beta primers RC1.1 and RC1.2 covering TRBC1 and TRBC2. One entry per CDR3 protein, called by TCRdb with MiXCR from the UMI-ligation and nested PCR reads. The profile shows approximately 46,000 distinct CDR3 sequences, under 14% of them singletons. Regarding this clonotype: A much larger clone sits a single nucleotide away, making a read error possible.

Germline V gene lookup returns CDR1 SGHDN and CDR2 FVKESK. The CDR3 runs to 15 residues. Trimming left V 5 bases short and J 7 bases short, with 19 bases between. The clonotype comes from a human donor. This rearrangement joins TRBV14 to TRBJ2-3; D possibly matches TRBD1 or TRBD2 (5 bases each). The source material was PBMCs spiked with cells of the T cell clone KT2. The CDR3 DNA sequence: TGTGCCAGCAGCTCGATGGGACGCCGCGCCCATACGCAGTATTTT. Translation gives CASSSMGRRAHTQYF.